This T cell receptor (beta chain) was documented in a study of blood T cell repertoires in COVID-19. The overall study: The samples span acute and convalescent COVID-19 from the United States, Italy and Spain. T cells, B-cell-depleted T cells, or PBMCs provided the cDNA or gDNA that served as material.

As originally analysed: Researchers report that nucleated cell counts were estimated from reference gene primer amplification. Sequenced by immunoSEQ multiplex PCR; TCRdb stores in-frame clones only, minus some. V and J calls and clone size are as listed in that table; D and trimming were resolved from the DNA. In the table there are under 110,000 clones, around 87% of which are singletons. The germline V gene has CDR1 MNHEY and CDR2 SMNVEV (reference sequence). J gave up 7 bases and V 6 bases, and 6 bases lay outside the gene matches. The CDR3 runs to 13 residues. This receptor was taken from a woman aged 25 to 39 with acute or convalescent COVID-19. This chain uses TRBV27 with TRBJ1-2, with TRBD1 identical over 9 bases. What was sequenced was peripheral blood. CDR3 sequence: CASRGTGSSGYTF. The CDR3 DNA sequence: TGTGCCAGCAGGGGGACAGGGTCTTCTGGCTACACCTTC.